The rows below give T cell receptor beta chains drawn from one sample of a study of blood T cells in healthy people across ages. MiXCR, run by TCRdb on the 5' RACE reads, gives a single entry per CDR3 protein. Found here are some 550,000 distinct CDR3 sequences, more than 45% of them singletons; the top ten hold approximately 23%. The sequenced sample consisted of blood. Every receptor here comes from a man aged 80 or over in good health. Both conserved end residues are part of each CDR3. D genes are given only for firm matches. Only part of the rows carry a size: once, few, many, or a class if the clone is expanded.

J: TRBJ2-1
size: -
D: TRBD2
V: TRBV7-2
CDR3: CTSSLLAGGPFHEQFF
DNA: TGTACCAGCAGCTTATTAGCGGGAGGGCCTTTCCATGAGCAGTTCTTC

J: TRBJ2-7
size: -
D: -
V: TRBV9
CDR3: CASSPGQTYYYEQYF
DNA: TGTGCCAGCAGCCCCGGGCAGACTTACTACTACGAGCAGTACTTC

J: TRBJ2-7
size: many
D: -
V: TRBV7-9
CDR3: CASSPGGVTEQYF
DNA: TGTGCCAGCAGCCCCGGAGGCGTTACCGAGCAGTACTTC

J: TRBJ1-2
size: -
D: TRBD1
V: TRBV20-1
CDR3: CSARVGTANYGYTF
DNA: TGCAGTGCTAGAGTAGGGACAGCGAACTATGGCTACACCTTC

J: TRBJ2-7
size: -
D: -
V: TRBV21-1
CDR3: CASSKRGGNEQYF
DNA: TGTGCCAGCAGCAAGAGGGGCGGCAACGAGCAGTACTTC

J: TRBJ2-7
size: -
D: -
V: TRBV29-1
CDR3: CSVTPSRGSSYEQYF
DNA: TGCAGCGTCACCCCATCACGGGGGTCATCCTACGAGCAGTACTTC

J: TRBJ2-7
size: -
D: -
V: TRBV7-8
CDR3: CASSLALNTYEQYF
DNA: TGTGCCAGCAGCTTAGCACTGAACACTTACGAGCAGTACTTC

J: TRBJ2-7
size: -
D: TRBD1
V: TRBV10-3
CDR3: CAISDPTGAYEQYF
DNA: TGTGCCATCAGTGACCCGACAGGGGCCTACGAGCAGTACTTC

J: TRBJ1-1
size: -
D: -
V: TRBV7-2
CDR3: CASSPDRADTEAFF
DNA: TGTGCCAGCAGCCCCGATAGGGCAGACACTGAAGCTTTCTTT

J: TRBJ2-7
size: -
D: TRBD1
V: TRBV24-1
CDR3: CATGPAWGQREYF
DNA: TGTGCCACCGGCCCTGCGTGGGGACAGCGAGAGTACTTC

J: TRBJ2-3
size: -
D: -
V: TRBV15
CDR3: CATSRDRISTDTQYF
DNA: TGTGCCACCAGCAGAGATCGAATCAGCACAGATACGCAGTATTTT

J: TRBJ1-1
size: -
D: -
V: TRBV10-3
CDR3: CAISPGSGRTEAFF
DNA: TGTGCCATCAGTCCGGGGTCGGGTCGTACTGAAGCTTTCTTT

J: TRBJ1-2
size: -
D: -
V: TRBV7-2
CDR3: CASSLTSGTTLSGYTF
DNA: TGTGCCAGCAGCCTTACTTCCGGGACGACTTTAAGCGGCTACACCTTC

J: TRBJ1-2
size: -
D: -
V: TRBV20-1
CDR3: CSVVGANYGYTF
DNA: TGCAGTGTCGTAGGGGCTAACTATGGCTACACCTTC

J: TRBJ2-5
size: -
D: TRBD2
V: TRBV7-8
CDR3: CASSTTGTSGYQETQYF
DNA: TGTGCCAGCAGCACAACCGGGACTAGCGGGTACCAAGAGACCCAGTACTTC

J: TRBJ2-5
size: -
D: TRBD2
V: TRBV6-2/TRBV6-3
CDR3: CASSYTSGLAPREQYF
DNA: TGTGCCAGCAGTTACACTTCCGGACTAGCGCCAAGGGAGCAGTACTTC

J: TRBJ2-5
size: few
D: TRBD1
V: TRBV28
CDR3: CASSNRGRREETQYF
DNA: TGTGCCAGCAGTAACAGGGGGCGCAGAGAGGAGACCCAGTACTTC

J: TRBJ1-2
size: -
D: -
V: TRBV6-5
CDR3: CASALMTGGGYTF
DNA: TGTGCCAGCGCCCTTATGACGGGGGGCGGCTACACCTTC

J: TRBJ2-5
size: once
D: TRBD1
V: TRBV5-5
CDR3: CASSPGPDRVAREQYF
DNA: TGTGCCAGCAGCCCTGGCCCGGACAGGGTGGCTCGGGAGCAGTACTTC

J: TRBJ1-6
size: -
D: -
V: TRBV6-5
CDR3: CAGSYRTDSPLHF
DNA: TGTGCCGGCAGTTACCGGACAGATTCACCCCTCCACTTT

J: TRBJ2-1
size: few
D: TRBD2
V: TRBV9
CDR3: CASSPRTSGHNEQFF
DNA: TGTGCCAGCAGCCCTCGGACTAGCGGACACAATGAGCAGTTCTTC

J: TRBJ2-7
size: once
D: -
V: TRBV24-1
CDR3: CATSERTNSYEQYF
DNA: TGTGCCACCAGTGAGAGGACCAACTCCTACGAGCAGTACTTC

J: TRBJ2-2
size: -
D: -
V: TRBV7-8
CDR3: CASSPISGELFF
DNA: TGTGCCAGCAGCCCTATTTCCGGGGAGCTGTTTTTT

J: TRBJ2-4
size: few
D: -
V: TRBV7-2
CDR3: CASSLPLRTVHIQYF
DNA: TGTGCCAGCAGCTTACCACTACGGACAGTACACATTCAGTACTTC